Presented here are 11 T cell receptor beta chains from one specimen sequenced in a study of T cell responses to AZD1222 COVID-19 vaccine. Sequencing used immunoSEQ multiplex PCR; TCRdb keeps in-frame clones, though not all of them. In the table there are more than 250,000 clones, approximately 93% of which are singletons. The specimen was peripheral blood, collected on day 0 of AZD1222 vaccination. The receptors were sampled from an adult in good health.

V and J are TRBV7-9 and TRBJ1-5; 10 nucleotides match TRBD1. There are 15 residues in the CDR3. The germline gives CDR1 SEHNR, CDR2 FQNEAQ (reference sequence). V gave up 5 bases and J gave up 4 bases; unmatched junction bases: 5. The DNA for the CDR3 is TGTGCCAGCAGCCAGACAGGGGGCGGGAATCAGCCCCAGCATTTT. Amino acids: CASSQTGGGNQPQHF. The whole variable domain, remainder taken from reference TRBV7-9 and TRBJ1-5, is DTGVSQNPRHKITKRGQNVTFRCDPISEHNRLYWYRQTLGQGPEFLTYFQNEAQLEKSRLLSDRFSAERPKGSFSTLEIQRTEQGDSAMYLCASSQTGGGNQPQHFGDGTRLSIL.

The CDR3 spells CASREVLRLGSPLHF. CDR3 nucleotide sequence: TGTGCCAGCCGGGAGGTTCTCAGACTCGGGTCACCCCTCCACTTT. The gene calls are TRBV6-6 and TRBJ1-6; D call uncertain. Germline V gene sequence: CDR1 MNHNY, CDR2 SVGAGI (reference sequence). CDR3 length: 15 residues. V lost 8 bases, J lost 10 bases, and 21 bases lay in between.

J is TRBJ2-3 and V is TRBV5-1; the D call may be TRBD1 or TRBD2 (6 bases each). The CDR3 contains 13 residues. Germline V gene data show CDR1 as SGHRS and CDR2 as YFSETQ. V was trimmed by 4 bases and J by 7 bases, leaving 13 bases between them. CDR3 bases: TGCGCCAGCAGCCCTGGTGGGGGGCATACGCAGTATTTT. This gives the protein CASSPGGGHTQYF.

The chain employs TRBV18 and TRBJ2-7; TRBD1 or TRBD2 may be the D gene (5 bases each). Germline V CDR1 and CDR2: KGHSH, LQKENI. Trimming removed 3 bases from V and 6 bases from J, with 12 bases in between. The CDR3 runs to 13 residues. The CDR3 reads CASSPGPRGEQYF. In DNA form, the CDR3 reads TGTGCCAGCTCACCTGGTCCGAGGGGCGAGCAGTACTTC.

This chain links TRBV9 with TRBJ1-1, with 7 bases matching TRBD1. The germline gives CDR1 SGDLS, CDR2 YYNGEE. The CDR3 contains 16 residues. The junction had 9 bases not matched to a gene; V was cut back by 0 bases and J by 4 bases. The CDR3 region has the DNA TGTGCCAGCAGCGTAGCGGGTGACAGGGTAGGCACTGAAGCTTTCTTT. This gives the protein CASSVAGDRVGTEAFF.

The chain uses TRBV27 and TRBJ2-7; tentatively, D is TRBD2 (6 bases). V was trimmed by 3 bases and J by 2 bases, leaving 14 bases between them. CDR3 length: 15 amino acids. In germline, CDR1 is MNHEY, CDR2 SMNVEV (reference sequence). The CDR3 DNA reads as TGTGCCAGCAGTTTCCGAGGAGGGACCGCCTACGAGCAGTACTTC. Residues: CASSFRGGTAYEQYF.

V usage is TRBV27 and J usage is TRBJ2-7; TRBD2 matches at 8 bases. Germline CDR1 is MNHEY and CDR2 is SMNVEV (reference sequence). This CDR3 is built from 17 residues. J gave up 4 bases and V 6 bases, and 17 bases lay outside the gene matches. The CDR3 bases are TGTGCCAGCAGCCTAAATTACGAGCGGGGGATCGGGTACGAGCAGTACTTC. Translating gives CASSLNYERGIGYEQYF.

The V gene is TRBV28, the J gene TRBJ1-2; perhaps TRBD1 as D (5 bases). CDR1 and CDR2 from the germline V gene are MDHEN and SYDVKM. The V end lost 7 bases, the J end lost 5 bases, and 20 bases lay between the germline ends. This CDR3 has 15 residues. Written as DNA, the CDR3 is TGTGCCAGCATCACAAATGGAGGGGCTTTTTATGGCTACACCTTC. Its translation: CASITNGGAFYGYTF.

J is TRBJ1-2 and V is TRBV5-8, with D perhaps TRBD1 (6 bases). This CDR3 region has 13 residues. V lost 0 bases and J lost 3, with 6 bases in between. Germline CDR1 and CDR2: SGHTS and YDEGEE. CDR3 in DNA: TGTGCCAGCAGCTTGGACAGGGACTATGGCTACACCTTC. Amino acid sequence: CASSLDRDYGYTF.

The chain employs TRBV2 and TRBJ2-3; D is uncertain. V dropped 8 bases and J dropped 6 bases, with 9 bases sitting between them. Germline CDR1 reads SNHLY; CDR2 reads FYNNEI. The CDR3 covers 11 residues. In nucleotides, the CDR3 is TGTGCCAGCGTCGAAGGCGATACGCAGTATTTT. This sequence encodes CASVEGDTQYF.

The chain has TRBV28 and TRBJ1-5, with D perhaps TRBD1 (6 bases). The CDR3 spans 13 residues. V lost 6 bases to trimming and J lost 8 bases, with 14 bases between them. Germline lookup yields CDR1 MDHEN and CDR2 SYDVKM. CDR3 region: CASRRGGREPQHF. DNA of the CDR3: TGTGCCAGCAGAAGGGGGGGGCGGGAGCCCCAGCATTTT.